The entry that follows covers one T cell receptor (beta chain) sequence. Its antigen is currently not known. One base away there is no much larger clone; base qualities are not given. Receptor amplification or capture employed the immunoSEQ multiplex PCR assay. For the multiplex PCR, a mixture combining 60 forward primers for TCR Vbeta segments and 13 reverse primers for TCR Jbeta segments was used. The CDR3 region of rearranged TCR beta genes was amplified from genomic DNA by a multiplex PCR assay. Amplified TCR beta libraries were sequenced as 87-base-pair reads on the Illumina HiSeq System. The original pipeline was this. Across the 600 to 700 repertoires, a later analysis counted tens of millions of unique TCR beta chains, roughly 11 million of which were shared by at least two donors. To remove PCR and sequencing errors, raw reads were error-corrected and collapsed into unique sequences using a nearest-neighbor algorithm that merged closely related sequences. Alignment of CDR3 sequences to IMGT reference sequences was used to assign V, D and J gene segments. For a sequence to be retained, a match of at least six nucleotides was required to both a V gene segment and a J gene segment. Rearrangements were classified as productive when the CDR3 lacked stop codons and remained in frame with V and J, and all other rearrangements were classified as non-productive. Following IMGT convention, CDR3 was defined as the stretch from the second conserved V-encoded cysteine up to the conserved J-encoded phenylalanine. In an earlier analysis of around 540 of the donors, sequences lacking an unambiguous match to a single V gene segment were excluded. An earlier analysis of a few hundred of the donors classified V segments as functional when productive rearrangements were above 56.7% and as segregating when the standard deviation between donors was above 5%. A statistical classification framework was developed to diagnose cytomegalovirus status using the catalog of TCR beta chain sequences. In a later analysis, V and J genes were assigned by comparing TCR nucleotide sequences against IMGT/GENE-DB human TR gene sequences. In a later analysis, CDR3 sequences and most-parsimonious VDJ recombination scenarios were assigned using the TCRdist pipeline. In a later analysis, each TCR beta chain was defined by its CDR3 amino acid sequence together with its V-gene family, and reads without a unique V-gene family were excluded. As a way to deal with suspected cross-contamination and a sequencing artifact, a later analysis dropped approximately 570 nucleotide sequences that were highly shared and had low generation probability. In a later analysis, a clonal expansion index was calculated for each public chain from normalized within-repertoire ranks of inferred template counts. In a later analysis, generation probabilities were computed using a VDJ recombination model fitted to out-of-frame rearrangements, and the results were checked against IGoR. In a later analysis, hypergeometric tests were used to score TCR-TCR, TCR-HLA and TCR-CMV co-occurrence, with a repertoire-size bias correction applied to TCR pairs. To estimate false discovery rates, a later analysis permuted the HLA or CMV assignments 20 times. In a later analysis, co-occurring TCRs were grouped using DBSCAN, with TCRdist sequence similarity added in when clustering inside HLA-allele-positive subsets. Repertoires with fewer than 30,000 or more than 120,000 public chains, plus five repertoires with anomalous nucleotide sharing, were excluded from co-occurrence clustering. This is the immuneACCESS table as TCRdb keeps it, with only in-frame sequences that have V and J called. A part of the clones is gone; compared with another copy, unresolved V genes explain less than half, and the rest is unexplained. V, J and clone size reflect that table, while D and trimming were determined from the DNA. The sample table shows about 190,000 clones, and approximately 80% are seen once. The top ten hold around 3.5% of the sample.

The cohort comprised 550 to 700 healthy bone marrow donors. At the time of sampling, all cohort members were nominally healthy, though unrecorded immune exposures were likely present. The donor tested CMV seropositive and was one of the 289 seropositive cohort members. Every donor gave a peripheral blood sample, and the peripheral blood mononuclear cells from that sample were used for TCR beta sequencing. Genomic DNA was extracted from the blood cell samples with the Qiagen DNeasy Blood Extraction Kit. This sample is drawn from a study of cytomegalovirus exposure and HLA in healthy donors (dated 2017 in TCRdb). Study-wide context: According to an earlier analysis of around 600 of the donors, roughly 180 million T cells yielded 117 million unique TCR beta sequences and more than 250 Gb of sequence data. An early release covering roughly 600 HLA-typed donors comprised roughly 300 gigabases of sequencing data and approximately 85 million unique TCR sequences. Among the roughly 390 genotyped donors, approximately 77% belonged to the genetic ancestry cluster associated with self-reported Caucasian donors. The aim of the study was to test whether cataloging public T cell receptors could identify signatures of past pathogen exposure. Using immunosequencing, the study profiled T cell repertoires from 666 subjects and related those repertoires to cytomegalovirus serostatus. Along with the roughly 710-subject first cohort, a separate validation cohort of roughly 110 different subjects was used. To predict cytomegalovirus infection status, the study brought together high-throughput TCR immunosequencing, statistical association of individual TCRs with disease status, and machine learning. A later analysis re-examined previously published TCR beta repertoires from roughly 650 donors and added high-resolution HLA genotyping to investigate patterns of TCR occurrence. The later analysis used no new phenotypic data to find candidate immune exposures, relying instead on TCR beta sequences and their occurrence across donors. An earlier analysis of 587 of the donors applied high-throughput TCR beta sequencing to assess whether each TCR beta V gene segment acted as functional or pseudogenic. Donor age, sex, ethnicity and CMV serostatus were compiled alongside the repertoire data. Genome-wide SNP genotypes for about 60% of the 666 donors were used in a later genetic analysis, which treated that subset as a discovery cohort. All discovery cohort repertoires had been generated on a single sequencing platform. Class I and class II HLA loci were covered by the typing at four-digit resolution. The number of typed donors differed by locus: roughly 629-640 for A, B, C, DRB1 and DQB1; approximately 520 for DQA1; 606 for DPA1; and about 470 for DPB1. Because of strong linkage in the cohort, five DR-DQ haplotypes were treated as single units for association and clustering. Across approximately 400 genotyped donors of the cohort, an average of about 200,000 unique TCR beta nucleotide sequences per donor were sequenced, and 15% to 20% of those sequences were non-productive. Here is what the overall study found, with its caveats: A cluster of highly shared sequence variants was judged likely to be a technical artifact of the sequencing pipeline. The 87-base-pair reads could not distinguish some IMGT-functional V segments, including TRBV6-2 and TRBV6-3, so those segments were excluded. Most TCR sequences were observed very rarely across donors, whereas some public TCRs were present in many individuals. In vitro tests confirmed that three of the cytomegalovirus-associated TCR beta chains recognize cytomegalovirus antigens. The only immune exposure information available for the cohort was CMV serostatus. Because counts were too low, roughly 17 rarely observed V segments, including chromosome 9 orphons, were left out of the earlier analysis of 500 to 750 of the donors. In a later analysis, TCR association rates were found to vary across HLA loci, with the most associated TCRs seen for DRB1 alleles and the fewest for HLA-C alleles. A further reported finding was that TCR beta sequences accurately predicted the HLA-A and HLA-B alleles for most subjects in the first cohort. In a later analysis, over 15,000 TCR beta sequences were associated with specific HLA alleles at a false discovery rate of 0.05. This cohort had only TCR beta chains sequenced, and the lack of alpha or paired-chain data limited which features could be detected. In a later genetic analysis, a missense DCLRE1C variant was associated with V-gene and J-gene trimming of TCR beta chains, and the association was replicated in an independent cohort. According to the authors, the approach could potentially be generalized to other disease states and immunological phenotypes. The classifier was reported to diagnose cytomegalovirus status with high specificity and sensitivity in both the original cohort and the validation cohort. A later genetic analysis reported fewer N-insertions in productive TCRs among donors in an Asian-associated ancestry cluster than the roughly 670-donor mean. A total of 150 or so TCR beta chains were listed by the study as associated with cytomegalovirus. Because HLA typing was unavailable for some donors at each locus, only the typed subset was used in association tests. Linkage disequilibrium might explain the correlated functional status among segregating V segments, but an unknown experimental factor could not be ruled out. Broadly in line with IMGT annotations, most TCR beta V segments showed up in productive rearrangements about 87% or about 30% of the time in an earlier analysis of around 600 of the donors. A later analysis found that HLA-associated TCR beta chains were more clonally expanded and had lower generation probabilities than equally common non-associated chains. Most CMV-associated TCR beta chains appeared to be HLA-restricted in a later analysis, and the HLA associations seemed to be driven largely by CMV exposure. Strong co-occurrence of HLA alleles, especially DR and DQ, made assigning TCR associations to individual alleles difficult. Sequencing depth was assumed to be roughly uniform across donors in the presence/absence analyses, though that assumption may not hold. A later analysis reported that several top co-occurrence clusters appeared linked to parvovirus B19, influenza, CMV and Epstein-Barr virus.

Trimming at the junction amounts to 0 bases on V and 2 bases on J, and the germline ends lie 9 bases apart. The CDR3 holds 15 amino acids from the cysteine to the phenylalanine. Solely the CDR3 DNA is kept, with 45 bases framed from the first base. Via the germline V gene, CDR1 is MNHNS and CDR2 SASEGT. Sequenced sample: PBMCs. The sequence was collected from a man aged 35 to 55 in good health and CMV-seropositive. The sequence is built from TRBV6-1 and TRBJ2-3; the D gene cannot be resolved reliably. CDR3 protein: CASSEALWHTDTQYF. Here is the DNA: TGTGCCAGCAGTGAAGCGCTTTGGCACACAGATACGCAGTATTTT.